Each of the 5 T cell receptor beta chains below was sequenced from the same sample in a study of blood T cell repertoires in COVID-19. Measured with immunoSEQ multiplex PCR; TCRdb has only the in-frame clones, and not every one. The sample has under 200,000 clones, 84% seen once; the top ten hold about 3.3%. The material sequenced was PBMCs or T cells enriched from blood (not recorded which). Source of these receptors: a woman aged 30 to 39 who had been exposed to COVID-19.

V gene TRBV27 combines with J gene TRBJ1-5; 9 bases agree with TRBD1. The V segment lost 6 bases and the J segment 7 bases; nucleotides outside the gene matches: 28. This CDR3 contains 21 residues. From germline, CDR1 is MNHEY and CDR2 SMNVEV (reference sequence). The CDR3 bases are TGTGCCAGCAGCCCACGGGGGGTTCCCGGGACAGGGTTTGCCCTCGGGCAGCCCCAGCATTTT. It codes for CASSPRGVPGTGFALGQPQHF.

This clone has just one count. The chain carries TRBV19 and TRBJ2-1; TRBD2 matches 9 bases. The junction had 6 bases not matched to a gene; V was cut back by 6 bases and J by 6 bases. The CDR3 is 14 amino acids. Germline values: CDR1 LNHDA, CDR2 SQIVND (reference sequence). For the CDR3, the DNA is TGTGCCAGTAGAATGGCGGGGGGGGGCAATGAGCAGTTCTTC. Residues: CASRMAGGGNEQFF.

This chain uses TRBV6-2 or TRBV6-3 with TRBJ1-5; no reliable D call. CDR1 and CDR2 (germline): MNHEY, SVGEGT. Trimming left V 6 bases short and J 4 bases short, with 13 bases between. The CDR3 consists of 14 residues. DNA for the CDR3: TGTGCCAGCAGCCCCCGGGATCTTAATCAGCCCCAGCATTTT. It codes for CASSPRDLNQPQHF.

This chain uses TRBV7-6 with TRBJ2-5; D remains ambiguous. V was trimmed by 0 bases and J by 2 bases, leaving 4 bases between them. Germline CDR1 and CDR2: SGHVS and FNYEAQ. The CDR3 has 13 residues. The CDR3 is CASSLARQETQYF. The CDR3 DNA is TGTGCCAGCAGCTTAGCCAGACAAGAGACCCAGTACTTC.

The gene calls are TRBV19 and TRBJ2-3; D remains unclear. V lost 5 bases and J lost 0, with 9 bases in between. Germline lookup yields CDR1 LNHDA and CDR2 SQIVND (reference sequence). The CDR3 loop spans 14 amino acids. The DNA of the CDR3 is TGTGCCAGTAGTGATGGCCGTAGCACAGATACGCAGTATTTT. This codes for CASSDGRSTDTQYF.